A single sample is the source of the 10 T cell receptor beta chains below, sequenced in a study of CD8+CD57+ T cells in acquired aplastic anemia. Patients selected for sequencing had displayed CD8+CD57+ cell expansion by flow cytometry. CDR3 and TCR beta VDJ profiling relied on a genomic DNA template. TCRdb recomputed calls from the reads with MiXCR, one row per CDR3 protein. The sample carries 200,000 or so distinct CDR3 sequences, roughly half recorded once. Input material: sorted CD4+, CD8+, or CD8+CD57+ T cells (not recorded which) from PBMCs. These receptors came from a human donor with aplastic anemia.

The chain has TRBV7-6 and TRBJ2-7; D remains unclear. This CDR3 has 13 amino acids. In germline, CDR1 is SGHVS, CDR2 FNYEAQ. The germline V and J ends were trimmed by 5 bases and 2 bases, with 10 bases remaining between them. Here the CDR3 reads CASSPFGPYEQYF. Written as DNA, the CDR3 is TGTGCCAGCAGCCCGTTCGGGCCCTACGAGCAGTACTTC.

This clonotype was found a few times. The J gene is TRBJ2-2, the V gene TRBV2; D gene unclear. The V gene's germline CDR1 is SNHLY and CDR2 FYNNEI. Trimming took 3 bases from V and 5 from J, leaving 7 bases between them. CDR3 size: 13 residues. The DNA of the CDR3 is TGTGCCAGCAGTGACGGTATTACCGGGGAGCTGTTTTTT. This translates into CASSDGITGELFF.

The sample holds a few counts of this clonotype. The chain links TRBV3-1 to TRBJ1-2, with a possible D match to TRBD1 (6 bases). Deletions cut 0 bases from V and 4 bases from J, with 12 bases between. From germline, CDR1 is LGHDT and CDR2 YNNKEL (reference sequence). There are 15 residues in the CDR3. The CDR3 reads CASSQETGRPYGYTF. The CDR3 DNA reads as TGTGCCAGCAGCCAAGAAACAGGGAGGCCCTATGGCTACACCTTC.

This chain uses TRBV29-1 with TRBJ1-1; D unresolved. Trimming pared 1 base from V and 1 base from J, leaving 13 bases between. Germline CDR1 SQVTM, CDR2 ANQGSEA. The CDR3 has 15 residues. The CDR3 loop is CSVEAYGRQNTEAFF. Here the CDR3 DNA reads TGCAGCGTTGAAGCCTACGGACGGCAGAACACTGAAGCTTTCTTT.

This clonotype was recorded a few times. This rearrangement joins TRBV29-1 to TRBJ2-5; either TRBD1 or TRBD2 may supply D (5 bases each). Trimming took off 6 bases at V and 2 bases at J, with 13 bases between the two ends. This CDR3 spans 13 amino acids. From germline, CDR1 is SQVTM and CDR2 ANQGSEA. The CDR3 sequence is CSVGRAVQETQYF. The CDR3 coding sequence is TGCAGCGTGGGGCGGGCAGTTCAAGAGACCCAGTACTTC.

Notes on this clonotype: At one end the junction does not follow the germline gene, possibly because of a read error. V is TRBV9 and J is TRBJ1-1; D is unclear. Germline V gene data show CDR1 as SGDLS and CDR2 as YYNGEE. The CDR3 has 13 residues. In DNA, the CDR3 is TGTGCCAGCAGCCCACTACCGTCCACTAAAGCTTTCTTT. This encodes CASSPLPSTKAFF.

This rearrangement joins TRBV12-3 or TRBV12-4 to TRBJ1-1; 7 bases align to TRBD1. The V segment lost 4 bases and the J segment 4 bases; nucleotides outside the gene matches: 3. This CDR3 comprises 13 residues. In nucleotides, the CDR3 is TGTGCCAGCAGTTCCAACAGGGGCACTGAAGCTTTCTTT. The encoded protein is CASSSNRGTEAFF.

This clonotype was detected ten times or more. The chain combines TRBV9 with TRBJ2-3; TRBD2 aligns across 13 bases. The length of the CDR3 is 19 residues. Germline CDR1 and CDR2: SGDLS and YYNGEE. The junction had 9 bases not matched to a gene; V was cut back by 0 bases and J by 2 bases. The CDR3 here is CASSVAKRTSGRITDTQYF. CDR3 DNA: TGTGCCAGCAGCGTAGCGAAGAGGACTAGCGGGAGAATCACAGATACGCAGTATTTT. Complete variable domain (other parts from reference TRBV9 and TRBJ2-3): DSGVTQTPKHLITATGQRVTLRCSPRSGDLSVYWYQQSLDQGLQFLIQYYNGEERAKGNILERFSAQQFPDLHSELNLSSLELGDSALYFCASSVAKRTSGRITDTQYFGPGTRLTVL.

The chain is built from TRBV29-1 and TRBJ1-2; D unclear. Trimming took off 6 bases at V and 8 bases at J, with 22 bases between the two ends. Per the germline V gene, CDR1 is SQVTM and CDR2 is ANQGSEA. The CDR3 consists of 14 residues. DNA for the CDR3: TGCAGCGTGACCCGGCGGGAGGTGGGGAGAGGCTACACCTTC. Translating gives CSVTRREVGRGYTF.

This clonotype was observed a few times. V is TRBV29-1 and J is TRBJ2-2; 9 bases match TRBD1. CDR1 and CDR2 from the germline V gene are SQVTM and ANQGSEA. After removal of 4 bases from V and 4 bases from J, the junction contained 1 base not matched to a gene. This CDR3 has 13 residues. The CDR3 here is CSVGQGVTGELFF. In nucleotides, the CDR3 is TGCAGCGTTGGACAGGGGGTCACCGGGGAGCTGTTTTTT.